This T cell receptor beta chain was documented in a study of shared clonotypes between healthy human individuals. In the study overall: Donors had three CD4 naive, three CD4 memory, two CD8 naive and one CD8 memory plate apiece.

Donors were healthy HIV-negative adults without recently reported acute infections or vaccinations. Original processing methods: Junction-only immunoSEQ sequences carried no quality scores, so filtering differed. Generated by immunoSEQ multiplex PCR, the TCRdb table keeps only in-frame clones and is missing some. V and J calls and clone size are given by that table; D and trimming were obtained from the DNA. The repertoire includes just under 350,000 clones, 70% to 75% of them detected once, and 8.5% to 12% sits in the top ten. The study's findings and limits: Against clonotypes common to all four donors, non-shared ones had lower generation probabilities.

The CDR3 totals 15 residues. Germline V gene data show CDR1 as MNHEY and CDR2 as SMNVEV (reference sequence). V was clipped by 5 bases and J by 4 bases, with 15 bases between them. At least ten counts were recorded for this clone. The antigen is not known. The sample comprised memory CD4+ T cells sorted from blood. Subset noted: CD45RA-negative fraction. The receptor was isolated from a man under 40 in good health. This chain uses TRBV27 with TRBJ1-5, with D possibly TRBD1 on 6 matching bases. The CDR3 region is CASSPRGVLNQPQHF. The CDR3 nucleotides read TGTGCCAGCAGTCCGAGGGGGGTTCTGAATCAGCCCCAGCATTTT.